Following are 5 T cell receptor beta chains from one sample sequenced in a study of identical twins. TCRdb passed the 5' RACE reads through MiXCR, listing each CDR3 protein once. The sample yields 420,000 or so distinct CDR3 sequences, about a fifth seen once. Sequences were obtained from naive T cells sorted from blood. These receptors originate from a man in his fifties or sixties in good health.

This clonotype was seen more than once but under ten times. The chain uses TRBV2 and TRBJ2-2; 9 bases match TRBD2. The V and J ends lost 4 bases and 2 bases, in that order; junction bases with no gene match: 5. The CDR3 has 16 amino acids. From germline, CDR1 is SNHLY and CDR2 FYNNEI. The CDR3 here is CASSVAAGGNTGELFF. For the CDR3, the DNA is TGTGCCAGCAGTGTGGCAGCGGGAGGAAACACCGGGGAGCTGTTTTTT.

The J gene is TRBJ2-3, the V gene TRBV4-3, with D unclear. V was clipped by 1 base and J by 5 bases, with 10 bases between them. Per the germline V gene, CDR1 is LGHNA and CDR2 is YSLEER. CDR3 length: 14 residues. CDR3 loop: CASSQAEGGDTQYF. The CDR3 region has the DNA TGCGCCAGCAGCCAAGCCGAAGGCGGAGATACGCAGTATTTT.

This clonotype was detected ten times or more. The CDR3 DNA is TGCGCCAGCAGCCAAGATGGACACCTTCCCAATTCACCCCTCCACTTT. Its protein product is CASSQDGHLPNSPLHF. The V gene is TRBV4-3, the J gene TRBJ1-6; weak D call: TRBD1 (5 bases). Germline CDR1 is LGHNA and CDR2 is YSLEER. Trimming cost V 0 bases and J 7 bases, with 13 bases left between them. The CDR3 loop spans 16 amino acids.

The V call is TRBV7-2, the J call TRBJ2-1, with no clear D. CDR1 is SGHTA and CDR2 is FQGNSA in the germline V gene. With 1 base removed from V and 9 bases from J, the gap between germline ends came to 10 bases. CDR3 length equals 13 residues. The CDR3 DNA sequence: TGTGCCAGCAGCTTAGGGGCGACATTTGAGCAGTTCTTC. Its protein is CASSLGATFEQFF.

The gene calls are TRBV10-3 and TRBJ2-2, with TRBD1 matching 8 bases. The CDR3 is 16 amino acids. J gave up 7 bases and V 10 bases, and 17 bases lay outside the gene matches. The germline V gene encodes CDR1 ENHRY and CDR2 SYGVKD. The chain's CDR3 is CATELRQGKSDGELFF. In DNA, the CDR3 is TGTGCCACCGAGCTTAGACAGGGGAAATCGGACGGGGAGCTGTTTTTT.